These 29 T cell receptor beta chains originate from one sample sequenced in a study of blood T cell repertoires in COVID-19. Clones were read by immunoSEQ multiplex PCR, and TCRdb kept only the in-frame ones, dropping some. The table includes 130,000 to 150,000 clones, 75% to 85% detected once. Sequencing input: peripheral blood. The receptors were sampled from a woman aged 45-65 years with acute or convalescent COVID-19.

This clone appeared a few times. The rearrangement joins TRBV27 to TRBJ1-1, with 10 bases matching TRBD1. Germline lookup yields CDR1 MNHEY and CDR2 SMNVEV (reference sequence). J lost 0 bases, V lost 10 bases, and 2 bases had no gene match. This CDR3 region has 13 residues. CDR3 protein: CATGQGVNTEAFF. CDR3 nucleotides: TGTGCCACCGGACAGGGGGTGAACACTGAAGCTTTCTTT.

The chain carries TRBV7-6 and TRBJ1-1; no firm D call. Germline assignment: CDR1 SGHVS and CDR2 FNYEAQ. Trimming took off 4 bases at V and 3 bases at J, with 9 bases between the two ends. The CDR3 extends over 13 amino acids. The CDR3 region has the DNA TGTGCCAGCAGCTCCCGGAGGGACACTGAAGCTTTCTTT. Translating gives CASSSRRDTEAFF.

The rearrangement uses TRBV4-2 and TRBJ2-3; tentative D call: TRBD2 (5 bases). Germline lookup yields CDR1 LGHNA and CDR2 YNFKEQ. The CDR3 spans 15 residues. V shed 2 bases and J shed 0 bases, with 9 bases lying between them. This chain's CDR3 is CASSQNEGSTDTQYF. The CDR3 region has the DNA TGTGCCAGCAGCCAAAATGAGGGTAGCACAGATACGCAGTATTTT.

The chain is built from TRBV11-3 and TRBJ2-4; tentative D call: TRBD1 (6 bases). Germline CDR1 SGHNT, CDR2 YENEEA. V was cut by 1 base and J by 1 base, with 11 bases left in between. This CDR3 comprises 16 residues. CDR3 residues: CASSLGGQGAKNIQYF. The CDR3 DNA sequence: TGTGCCAGCAGCTTAGGCGGCCAGGGGGCCAAAAACATTCAGTACTTC. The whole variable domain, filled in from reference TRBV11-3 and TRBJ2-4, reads EAGVVQSPRYKIIEKKQPVAFWCNPISGHNTLYWYLQNLGQGPELLIRYENEEAVDDSQLPKDRFSAERLKGVDSTLKIQPAELGDSAVYLCASSLGGQGAKNIQYFGAGTRLSVL.

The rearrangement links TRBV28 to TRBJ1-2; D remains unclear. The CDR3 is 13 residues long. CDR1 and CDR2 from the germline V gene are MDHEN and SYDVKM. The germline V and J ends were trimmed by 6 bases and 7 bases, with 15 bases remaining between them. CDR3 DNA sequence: TGTGCCAGCAGCCCGGTCTCGAGAGCTGGCTACACCTTC. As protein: CASSPVSRAGYTF.

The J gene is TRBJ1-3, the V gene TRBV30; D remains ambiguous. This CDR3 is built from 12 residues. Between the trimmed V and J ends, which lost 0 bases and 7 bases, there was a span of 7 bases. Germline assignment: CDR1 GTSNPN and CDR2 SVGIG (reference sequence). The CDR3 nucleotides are TGTGCCTGGAGTGTGTTGAGTAACACCATATATTTT. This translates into CAWSVLSNTIYF.

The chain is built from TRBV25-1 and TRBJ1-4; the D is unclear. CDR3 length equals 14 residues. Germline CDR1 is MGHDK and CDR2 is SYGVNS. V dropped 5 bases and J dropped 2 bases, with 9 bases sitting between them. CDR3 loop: CASSTLETNEKLFF. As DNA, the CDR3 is TGTGCCAGCAGTACTTTGGAGACTAATGAAAAACTGTTTTTT.

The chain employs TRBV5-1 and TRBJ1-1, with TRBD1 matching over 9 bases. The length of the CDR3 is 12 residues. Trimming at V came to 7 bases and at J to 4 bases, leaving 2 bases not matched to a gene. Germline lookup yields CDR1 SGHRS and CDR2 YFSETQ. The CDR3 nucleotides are TGCGCCAGCGCACAGGGGGCCACTGAAGCTTTCTTT. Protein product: CASAQGATEAFF.

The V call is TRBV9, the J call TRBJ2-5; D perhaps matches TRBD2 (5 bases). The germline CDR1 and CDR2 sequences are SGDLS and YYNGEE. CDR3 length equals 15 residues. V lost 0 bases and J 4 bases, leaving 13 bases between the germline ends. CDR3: CASSVGAGGGETQYF. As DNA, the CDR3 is TGTGCCAGCAGCGTAGGGGCCGGAGGAGGAGAGACCCAGTACTTC. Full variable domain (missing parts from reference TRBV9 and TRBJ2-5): DSGVTQTPKHLITATGQRVTLRCSPRSGDLSVYWYQQSLDQGLQFLIQYYNGEERAKGNILERFSAQQFPDLHSELNLSSLELGDSALYFCASSVGAGGGETQYFGPGTRLLVL.

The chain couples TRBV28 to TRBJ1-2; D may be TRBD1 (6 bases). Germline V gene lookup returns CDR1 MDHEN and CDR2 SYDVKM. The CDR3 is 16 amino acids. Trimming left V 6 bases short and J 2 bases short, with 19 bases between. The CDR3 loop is CASRMTDRQGNYGYTF. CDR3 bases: TGTGCCAGCAGAATGACCGACAGGCAAGGGAACTATGGCTACACCTTC.

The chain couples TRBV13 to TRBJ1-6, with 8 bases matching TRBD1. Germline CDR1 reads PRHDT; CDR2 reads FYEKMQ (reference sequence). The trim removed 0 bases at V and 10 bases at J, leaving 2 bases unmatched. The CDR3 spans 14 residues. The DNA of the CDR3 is TGTGCCAGCAGCTTAGGGACAGGGGCATCACCCCTCCACTTT. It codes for CASSLGTGASPLHF.

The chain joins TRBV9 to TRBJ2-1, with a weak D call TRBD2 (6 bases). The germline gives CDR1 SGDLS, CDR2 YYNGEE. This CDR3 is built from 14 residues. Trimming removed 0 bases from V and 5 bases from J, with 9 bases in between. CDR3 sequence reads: CASSVAGEHNEQFF. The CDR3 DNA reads TGTGCCAGCAGCGTAGCGGGGGAACACAATGAGCAGTTCTTC.

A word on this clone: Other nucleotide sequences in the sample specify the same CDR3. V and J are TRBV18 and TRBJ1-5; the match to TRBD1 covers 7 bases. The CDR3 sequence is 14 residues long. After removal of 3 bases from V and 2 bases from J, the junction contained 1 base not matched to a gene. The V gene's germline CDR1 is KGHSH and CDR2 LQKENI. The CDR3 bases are TGTGCCAGCTCACCCGGACAGGGCAATCAGCCCCAGCATTTT. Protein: CASSPGQGNQPQHF.

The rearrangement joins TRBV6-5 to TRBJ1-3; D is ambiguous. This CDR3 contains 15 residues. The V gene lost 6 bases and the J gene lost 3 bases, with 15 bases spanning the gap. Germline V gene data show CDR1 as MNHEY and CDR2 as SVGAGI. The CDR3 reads CASRTPGSFGNTIYF. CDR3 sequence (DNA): TGTGCCAGCAGAACCCCAGGATCTTTTGGAAACACCATATATTTT.

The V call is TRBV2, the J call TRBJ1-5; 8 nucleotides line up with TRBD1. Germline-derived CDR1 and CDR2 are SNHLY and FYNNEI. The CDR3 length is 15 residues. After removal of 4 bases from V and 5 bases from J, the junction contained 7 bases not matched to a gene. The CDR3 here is CASSAGDRGYQPQHF. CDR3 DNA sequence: TGTGCCAGCAGTGCAGGCGACAGGGGTTATCAGCCCCAGCATTTT.

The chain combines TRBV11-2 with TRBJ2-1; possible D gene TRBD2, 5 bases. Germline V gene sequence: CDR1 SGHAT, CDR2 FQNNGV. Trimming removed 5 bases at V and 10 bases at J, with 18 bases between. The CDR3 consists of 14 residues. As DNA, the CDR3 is TGTGCCAGCAGCCGCGACTATTCCCTGCGGGAGCAGTTCTTC. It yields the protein CASSRDYSLREQFF.

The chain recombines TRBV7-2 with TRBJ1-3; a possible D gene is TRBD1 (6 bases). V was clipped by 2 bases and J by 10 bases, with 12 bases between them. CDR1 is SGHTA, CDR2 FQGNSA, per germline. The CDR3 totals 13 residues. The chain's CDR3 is CASSLSGDGTIYF. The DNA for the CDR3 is TGTGCCAGCAGCTTATCAGGGGACGGGACCATATATTTT.

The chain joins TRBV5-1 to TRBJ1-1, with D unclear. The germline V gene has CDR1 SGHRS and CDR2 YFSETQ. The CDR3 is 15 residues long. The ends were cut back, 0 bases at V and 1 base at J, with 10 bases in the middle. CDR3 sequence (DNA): TGCGCCAGCAGCTTGGAAACAGAACAGAACACTGAAGCTTTCTTT. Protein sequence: CASSLETEQNTEAFF. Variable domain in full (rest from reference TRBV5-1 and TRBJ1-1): KAGVTQTPRYLIKTRGQQVTLSCSPISGHRSVSWYQQTPGQGLQFLFEYFSETQRNKGNFPGRFSGRQFSNSRSEMNVSTLELGDSALYLCASSLETEQNTEAFFGQGTRLTVV.

CDR3 nucleotide sequence: TGCGCCAGCAGCCAAGGGGCGGGAAGCTACAATGAGCAGTTCTTC. Its protein product is CASSQGAGSYNEQFF. V is TRBV4-3 and J is TRBJ2-1, with a possible D match to TRBD2 (6 bases). The V and J ends lost 1 base and 3 bases respectively, with 10 bases between them. The V gene's germline CDR1 is LGHNA and CDR2 YSLEER. This CDR3 region has 15 residues.

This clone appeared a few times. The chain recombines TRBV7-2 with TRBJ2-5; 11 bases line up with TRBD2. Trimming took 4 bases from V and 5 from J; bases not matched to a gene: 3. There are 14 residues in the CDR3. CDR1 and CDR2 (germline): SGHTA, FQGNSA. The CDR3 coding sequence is TGTGCCAGCAGCTCGGGACTAGCGGCCGAGACCCAGTACTTC. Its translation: CASSSGLAAETQYF.

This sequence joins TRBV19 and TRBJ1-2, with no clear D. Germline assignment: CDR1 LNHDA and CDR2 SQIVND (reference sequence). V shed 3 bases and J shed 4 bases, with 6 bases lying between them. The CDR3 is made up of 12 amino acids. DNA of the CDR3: TGTGCCAGTAGTATTTCACTCTATGGCTACACCTTC. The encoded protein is CASSISLYGYTF.

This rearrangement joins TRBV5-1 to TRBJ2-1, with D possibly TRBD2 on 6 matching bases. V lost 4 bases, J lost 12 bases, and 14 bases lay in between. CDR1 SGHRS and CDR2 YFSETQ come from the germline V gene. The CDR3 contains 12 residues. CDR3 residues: CASSPRDWGQFF. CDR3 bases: TGCGCCAGCAGCCCTCGGGACTGGGGGCAGTTCTTC.

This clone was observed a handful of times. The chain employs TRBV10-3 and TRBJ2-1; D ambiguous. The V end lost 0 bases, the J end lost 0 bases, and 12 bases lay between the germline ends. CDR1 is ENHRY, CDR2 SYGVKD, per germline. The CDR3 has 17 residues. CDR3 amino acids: CAISESGSQSSYNEQFF. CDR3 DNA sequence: TGTGCCATCAGTGAGTCCGGATCACAGAGCTCCTACAATGAGCAGTTCTTC.

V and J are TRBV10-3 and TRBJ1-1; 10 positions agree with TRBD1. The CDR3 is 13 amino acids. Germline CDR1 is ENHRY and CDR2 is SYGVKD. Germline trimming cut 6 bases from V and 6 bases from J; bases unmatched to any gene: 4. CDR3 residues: CAIRTGGAAEAFF. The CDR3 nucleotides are TGTGCCATCAGGACAGGGGGCGCGGCTGAAGCTTTCTTT.

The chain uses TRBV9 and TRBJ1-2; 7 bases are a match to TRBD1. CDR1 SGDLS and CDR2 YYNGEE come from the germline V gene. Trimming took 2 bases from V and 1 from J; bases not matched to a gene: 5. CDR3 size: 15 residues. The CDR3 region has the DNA TGTGCCAGCAGCGTCGCCGGGACAGTTAACTATGGCTACACCTTC. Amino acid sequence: CASSVAGTVNYGYTF. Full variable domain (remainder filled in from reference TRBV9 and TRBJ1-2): DSGVTQTPKHLITATGQRVTLRCSPRSGDLSVYWYQQSLDQGLQFLIQYYNGEERAKGNILERFSAQQFPDLHSELNLSSLELGDSALYFCASSVAGTVNYGYTFGSGTRLTVV.

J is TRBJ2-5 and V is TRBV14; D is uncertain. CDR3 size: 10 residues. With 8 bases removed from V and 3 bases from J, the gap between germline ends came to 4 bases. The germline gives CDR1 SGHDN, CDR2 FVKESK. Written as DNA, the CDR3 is TGTGCCAGCGGCAAAGAGACCCAGTACTTC. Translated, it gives CASGKETQYF.

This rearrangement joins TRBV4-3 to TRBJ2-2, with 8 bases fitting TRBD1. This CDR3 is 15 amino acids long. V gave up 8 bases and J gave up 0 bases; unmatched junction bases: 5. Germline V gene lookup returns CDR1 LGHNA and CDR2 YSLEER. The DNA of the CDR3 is TGCGCCAGCTCTCTACAGGGGGCGAACACCGGGGAGCTGTTTTTT. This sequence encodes CASSLQGANTGELFF.

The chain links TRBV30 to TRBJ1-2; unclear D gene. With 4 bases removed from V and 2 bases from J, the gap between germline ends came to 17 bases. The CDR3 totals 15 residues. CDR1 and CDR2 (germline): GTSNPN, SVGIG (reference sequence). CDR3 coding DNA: TGTGCCTGGAATGGGAGAAAGCCCGCAAACTATGGCTACACCTTC. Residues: CAWNGRKPANYGYTF. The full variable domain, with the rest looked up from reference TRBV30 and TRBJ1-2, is SQTIHQWPATLVQPVGSPLSLECTVEGTSNPNLYWYRQAAGRGLQLLFYSVGIGQISSEVPQNLSASRPQDRQFILSSKKLLLSDSGFYLCAWNGRKPANYGYTFGSGTRLTVV.

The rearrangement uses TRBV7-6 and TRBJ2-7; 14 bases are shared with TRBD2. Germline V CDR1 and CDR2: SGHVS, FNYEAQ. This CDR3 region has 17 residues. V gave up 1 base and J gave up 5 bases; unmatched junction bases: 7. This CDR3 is CASSLVSGGLAGDEQYF. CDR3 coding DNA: TGTGCCAGCAGCTTAGTCTCGGGGGGACTAGCGGGGGACGAGCAGTACTTC.